This TCR beta chain was sequenced for a study of glioma-infiltrating T cells after dendritic cell vaccination. Study details: At biweekly intervals, patients got three intradermal dendritic cell vaccine injections.

Using immunoSEQ multiplex PCR, the repertoire was profiled, and TCRdb retains in-frame clones only, with some absent. This table holds about 92,000 clones, approximately 90% found once. V lost 1 base and J lost 6; bases outside the gene matches: 4. Germline CDR1 and CDR2: SGHTA and FQGNSA. CDR3 length: 14 amino acids. The receptor's source is a human donor with glioblastoma. The chain is built from TRBV7-2 and TRBJ2-3; 7 positions agree with TRBD2. Sample: blood, taken before dendritic cell vaccination. The CDR3 DNA sequence: TGTGCCAGCAGCTTAGGGGGGGGGTTGGATACGCAGTATTTT. Protein sequence: CASSLGGGLDTQYF.